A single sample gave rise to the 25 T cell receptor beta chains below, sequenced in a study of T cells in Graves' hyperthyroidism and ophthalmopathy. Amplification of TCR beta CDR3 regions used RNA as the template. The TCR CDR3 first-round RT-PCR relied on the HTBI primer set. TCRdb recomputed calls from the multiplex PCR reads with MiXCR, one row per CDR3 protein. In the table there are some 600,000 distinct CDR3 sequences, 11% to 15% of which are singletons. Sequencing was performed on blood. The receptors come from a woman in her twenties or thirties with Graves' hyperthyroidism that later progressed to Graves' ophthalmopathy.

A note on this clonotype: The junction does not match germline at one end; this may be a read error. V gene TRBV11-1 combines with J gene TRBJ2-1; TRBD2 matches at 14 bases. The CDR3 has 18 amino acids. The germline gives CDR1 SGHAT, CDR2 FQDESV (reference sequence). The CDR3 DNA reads TGTGCCAGCAGCCTAACCGGGACTAGCGGGAGTTGCGACAATGAGCAGCTCTTC. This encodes CASSLTGTSGSCDNEQLF.

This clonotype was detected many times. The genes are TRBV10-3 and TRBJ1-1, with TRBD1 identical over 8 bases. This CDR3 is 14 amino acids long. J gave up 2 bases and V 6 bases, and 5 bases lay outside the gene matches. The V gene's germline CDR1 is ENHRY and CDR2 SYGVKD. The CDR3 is CAIRTDRANTEAFF. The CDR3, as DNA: TGTGCCATCAGGACGGACAGGGCTAACACTGAAGCTTTCTTT.

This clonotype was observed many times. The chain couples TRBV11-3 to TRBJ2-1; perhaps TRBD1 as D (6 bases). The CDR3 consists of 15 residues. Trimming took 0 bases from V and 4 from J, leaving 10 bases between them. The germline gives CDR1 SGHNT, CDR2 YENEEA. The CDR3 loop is CASSLDGDTYNEQFF. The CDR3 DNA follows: TGTGCCAGCAGCTTAGATGGGGACACATACAATGAGCAGTTCTTC.

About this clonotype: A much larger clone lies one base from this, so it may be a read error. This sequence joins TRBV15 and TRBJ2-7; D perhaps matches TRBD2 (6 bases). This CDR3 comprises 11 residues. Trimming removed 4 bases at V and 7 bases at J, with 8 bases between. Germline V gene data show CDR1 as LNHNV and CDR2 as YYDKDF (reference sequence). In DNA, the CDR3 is TGTGCCACCAGCATGGGAGGAGAGCAGTACTTC. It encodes CATSMGGEQYF.

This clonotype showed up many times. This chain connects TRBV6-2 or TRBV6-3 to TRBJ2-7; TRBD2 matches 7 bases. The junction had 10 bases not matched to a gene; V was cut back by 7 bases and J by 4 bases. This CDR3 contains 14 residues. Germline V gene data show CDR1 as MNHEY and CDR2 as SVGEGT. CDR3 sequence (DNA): TGTGCCAGCACCCGAGACACGGGAGGATACGAGCAGTACTTC. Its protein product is CASTRDTGGYEQYF.

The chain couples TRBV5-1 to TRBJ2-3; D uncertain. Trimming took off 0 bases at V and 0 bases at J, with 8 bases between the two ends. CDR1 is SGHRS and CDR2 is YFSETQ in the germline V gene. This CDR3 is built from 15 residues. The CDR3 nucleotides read TGCGCCAGCAGCTTGGAACGGCCCAGCACAGATACGCAGTATTTT. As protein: CASSLERPSTDTQYF.

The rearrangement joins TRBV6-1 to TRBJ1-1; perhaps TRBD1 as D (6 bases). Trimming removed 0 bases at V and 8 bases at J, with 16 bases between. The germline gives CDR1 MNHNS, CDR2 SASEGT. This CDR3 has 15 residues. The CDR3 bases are TGTGCCAGCAGTGAAGCGAGGGGGGGCCAGGGGGAAGCTTTCTTT. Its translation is CASSEARGGQGEAFF.

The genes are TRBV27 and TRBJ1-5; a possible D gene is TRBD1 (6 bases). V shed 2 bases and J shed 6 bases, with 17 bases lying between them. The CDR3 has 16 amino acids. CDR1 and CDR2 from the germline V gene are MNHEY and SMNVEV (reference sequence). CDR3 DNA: TGTGCCAGCAGTTTAGCCGGGACAATGGGAAGTCAGCCCCAGCATTTT. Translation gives CASSLAGTMGSQPQHF.

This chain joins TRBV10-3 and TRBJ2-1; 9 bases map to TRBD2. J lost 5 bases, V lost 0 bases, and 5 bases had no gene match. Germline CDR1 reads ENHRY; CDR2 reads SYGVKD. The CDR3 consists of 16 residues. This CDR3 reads CAISESSGRTNNEQFF. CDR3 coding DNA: TGTGCCATCAGTGAGTCGAGCGGGAGGACTAACAATGAGCAGTTCTTC.

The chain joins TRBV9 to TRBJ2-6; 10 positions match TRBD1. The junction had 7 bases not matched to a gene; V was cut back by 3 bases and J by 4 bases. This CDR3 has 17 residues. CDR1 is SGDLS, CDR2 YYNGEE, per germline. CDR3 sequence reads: CASSAAGTGDGANVLTF. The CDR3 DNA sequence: TGTGCCAGCAGCGCGGCCGGGACAGGGGACGGGGCCAACGTCCTGACTTTC. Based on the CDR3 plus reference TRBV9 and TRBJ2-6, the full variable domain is DSGVTQTPKHLITATGQRVTLRCSPRSGDLSVYWYQQSLDQGLQFLIQYYNGEERAKGNILERFSAQQFPDLHSELNLSSLELGDSALYFCASSAAGTGDGANVLTFGAGSRLTVL.

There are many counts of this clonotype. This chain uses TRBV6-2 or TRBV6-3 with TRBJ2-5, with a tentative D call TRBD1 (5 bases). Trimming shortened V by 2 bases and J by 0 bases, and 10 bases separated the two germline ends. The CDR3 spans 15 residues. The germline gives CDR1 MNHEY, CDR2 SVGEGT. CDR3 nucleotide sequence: TGTGCCAGCAGTTACGACGACAGCAACCAAGAGACCCAGTACTTC. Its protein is CASSYDDSNQETQYF.

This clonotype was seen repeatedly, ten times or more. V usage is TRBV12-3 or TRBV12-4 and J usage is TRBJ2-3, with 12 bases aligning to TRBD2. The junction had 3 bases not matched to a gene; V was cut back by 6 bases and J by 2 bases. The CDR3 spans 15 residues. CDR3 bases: TGTGCCAGCAGACTAGCGGGAGGAAACACAGATACGCAGTATTTT. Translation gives CASRLAGGNTDTQYF.

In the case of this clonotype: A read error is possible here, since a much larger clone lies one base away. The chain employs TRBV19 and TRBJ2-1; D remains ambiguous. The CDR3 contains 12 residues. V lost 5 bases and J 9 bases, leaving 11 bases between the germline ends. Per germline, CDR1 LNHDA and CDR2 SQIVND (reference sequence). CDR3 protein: CASSSTRAEQFF. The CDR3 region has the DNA TGTGCCAGTAGTTCGACAAGGGCTGAGCAGTTCTTC.

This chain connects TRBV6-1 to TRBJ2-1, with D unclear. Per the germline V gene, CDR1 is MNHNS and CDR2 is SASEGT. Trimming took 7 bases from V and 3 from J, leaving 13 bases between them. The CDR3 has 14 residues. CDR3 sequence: CASNDGFLYNEQFF. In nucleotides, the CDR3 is TGTGCCAGCAACGACGGATTCCTCTACAATGAGCAGTTCTTC.

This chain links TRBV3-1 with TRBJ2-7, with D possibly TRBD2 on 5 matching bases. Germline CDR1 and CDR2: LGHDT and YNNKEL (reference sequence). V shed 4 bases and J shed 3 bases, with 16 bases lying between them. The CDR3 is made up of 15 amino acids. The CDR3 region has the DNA TGTGCCAGCAGCCTCCGAGAGCGGTCAGGCTACGAGCAGTACTTC. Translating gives CASSLRERSGYEQYF.

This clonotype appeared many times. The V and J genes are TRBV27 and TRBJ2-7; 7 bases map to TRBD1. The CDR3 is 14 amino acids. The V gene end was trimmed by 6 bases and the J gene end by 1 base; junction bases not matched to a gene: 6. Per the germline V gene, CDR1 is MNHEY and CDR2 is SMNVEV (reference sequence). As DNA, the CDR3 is TGTGCCAGCAGCCCAGGGGGACAGTCCTACGAGCAGTACTTC. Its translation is CASSPGGQSYEQYF.

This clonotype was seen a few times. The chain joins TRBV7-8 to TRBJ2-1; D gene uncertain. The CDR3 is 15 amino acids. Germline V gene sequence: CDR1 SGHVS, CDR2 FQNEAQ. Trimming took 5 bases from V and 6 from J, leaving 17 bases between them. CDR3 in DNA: TGTGCCAGCAGCGTTAGCCCCCCGGTGATCAATGAGCAGTTCTTC. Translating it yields CASSVSPPVINEQFF.

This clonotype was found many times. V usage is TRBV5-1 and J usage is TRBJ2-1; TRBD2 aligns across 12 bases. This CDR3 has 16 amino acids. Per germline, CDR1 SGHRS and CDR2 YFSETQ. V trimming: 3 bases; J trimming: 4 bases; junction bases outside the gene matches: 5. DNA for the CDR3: TGCGCCAGCAGCTCCGGACTAGCGGGAAGATACAATGAGCAGTTCTTC. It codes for CASSSGLAGRYNEQFF.

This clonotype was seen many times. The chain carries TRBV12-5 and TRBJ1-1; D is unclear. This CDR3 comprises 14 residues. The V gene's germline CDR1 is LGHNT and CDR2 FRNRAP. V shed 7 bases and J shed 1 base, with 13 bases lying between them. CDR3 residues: CASAPTPSNTEAFF. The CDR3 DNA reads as TGTGCTAGTGCTCCGACACCTTCGAACACTGAAGCTTTCTTT. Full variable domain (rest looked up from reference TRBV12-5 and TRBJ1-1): DARVTQTPRHKVTEMGQEVTMRCQPILGHNTVFWYRQTMMQGLELLAYFRNRAPLDDSGMPKDRFSAEMPDATLATLKIQPSEPRDSAVYFCASAPTPSNTEAFFGQGTRLTVV.

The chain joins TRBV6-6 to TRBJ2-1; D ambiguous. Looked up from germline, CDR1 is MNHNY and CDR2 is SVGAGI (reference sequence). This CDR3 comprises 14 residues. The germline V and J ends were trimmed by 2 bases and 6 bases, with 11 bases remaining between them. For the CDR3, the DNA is TGTGCCAGCAGTTACACGGAGCCCATCAATGAGCAGTTCTTC. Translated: CASSYTEPINEQFF.

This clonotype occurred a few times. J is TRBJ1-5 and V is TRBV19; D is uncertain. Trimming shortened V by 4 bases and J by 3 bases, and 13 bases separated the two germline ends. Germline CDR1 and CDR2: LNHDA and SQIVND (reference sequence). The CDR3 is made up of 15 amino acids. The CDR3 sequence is CASSTPGSLNQPQHF. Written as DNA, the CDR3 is TGTGCCAGTAGTACCCCGGGCAGCCTCAATCAGCCCCAGCATTTT.

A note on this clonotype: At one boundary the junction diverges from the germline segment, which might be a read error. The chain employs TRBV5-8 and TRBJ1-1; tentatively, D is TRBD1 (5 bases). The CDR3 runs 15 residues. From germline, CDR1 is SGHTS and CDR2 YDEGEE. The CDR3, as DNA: TGTGCCAGCAGCTTGGGGTCGACAGTATACACTAAAGCTTTCTTT. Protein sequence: CASSLGSTVYTKAFF.

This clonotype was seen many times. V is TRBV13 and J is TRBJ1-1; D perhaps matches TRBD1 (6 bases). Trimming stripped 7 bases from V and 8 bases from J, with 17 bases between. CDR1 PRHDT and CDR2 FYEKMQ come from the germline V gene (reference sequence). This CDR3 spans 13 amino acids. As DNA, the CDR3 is TGTGCCAGCAATGAGGATAGGGGGACAGAAGCTTTCTTT. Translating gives CASNEDRGTEAFF.

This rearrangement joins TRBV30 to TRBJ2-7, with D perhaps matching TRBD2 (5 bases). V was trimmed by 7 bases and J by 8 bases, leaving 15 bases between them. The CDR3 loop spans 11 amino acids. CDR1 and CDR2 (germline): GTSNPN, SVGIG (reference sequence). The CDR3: CASTGSSKQYF. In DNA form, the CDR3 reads TGTGCCTCCACGGGGTCTAGCAAGCAGTACTTC.

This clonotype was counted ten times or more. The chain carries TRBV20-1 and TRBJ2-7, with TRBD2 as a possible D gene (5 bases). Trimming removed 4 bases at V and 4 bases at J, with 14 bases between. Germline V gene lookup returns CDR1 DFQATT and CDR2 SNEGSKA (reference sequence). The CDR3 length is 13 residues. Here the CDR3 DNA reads TGCAGTGCTATCCCGTCGGAGGCGTACGAGCAGTACTTC. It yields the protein CSAIPSEAYEQYF.